Each of the 8 T cell receptor beta chains below was sequenced from the same sample in a study of PD-1 blockade in classical Hodgkin lymphoma. This sample's time point: cycle 4 day 1 (C4D1), after five to seven weeks of nivolumab. Patients all relapsed after autologous stem cell transplantation, and there was variation in brentuximab vedotin exposure. The table came from immunoSEQ multiplex PCR; TCRdb's copy has only in-frame clones and leaves some out. The sample carries under 130,000 clones, roughly nine tenths recorded once. Material: peripheral blood mononuclear cells (PBMCs), obtained before the fourth cycle of nivolumab. These receptors originate from a human donor with classical Hodgkin lymphoma.

The chain is built from TRBV28 and TRBJ2-5; unclear D gene. The CDR3 totals 12 residues. Trimming took 3 bases from V and 6 from J, leaving 8 bases between them. Germline V gives CDR1 MDHEN, CDR2 SYDVKM. This CDR3 is CASSFRRQTQYF. CDR3 in DNA: TGTGCCAGCAGTTTCCGGCGACAGACCCAGTACTTC.

The rearrangement joins TRBV10-3 to TRBJ2-7; 7 bases match TRBD1. V was pared by 3 bases and J by 2 bases, with 10 bases of the junction left unmatched. In germline, CDR1 is ENHRY, CDR2 SYGVKD. CDR3 length equals 16 residues. CDR3 coding DNA: TGTGCCATCAGTGATTTGGGACAGCACAAACCCTACGAGCAGTACTTC. Residues: CAISDLGQHKPYEQYF.

The chain's CDR3 is CAWSVGPGDQPQHF. As DNA, the CDR3 is TGTGCCTGGAGTGTTGGGCCAGGGGACCAGCCCCAGCATTTT. The gene calls are TRBV30 and TRBJ1-5; TRBD1 might be the D (6 bases). V lost 0 bases to trimming and J lost 7 bases, with 13 bases between them. The CDR3 consists of 14 residues. Germline loops: CDR1 GTSNPN, CDR2 SVGIG (reference sequence).

The rearrangement links TRBV2 to TRBJ1-1; D is undetermined. V shed 3 bases and J shed 11 bases, with 16 bases lying between them. The germline V gene encodes CDR1 SNHLY and CDR2 FYNNEI. The CDR3 extends over 13 amino acids. The CDR3 bases are TGTGCCAGCAGTGATGGGTTAACCCCCACGGCTTTCTTT. It encodes CASSDGLTPTAFF.

The V gene is TRBV4-3, the J gene TRBJ1-4, with no clear D. This CDR3 has 16 residues. CDR1 and CDR2 from the germline V gene are LGHNA and YSLEER. Between the trimmed V and J ends, which lost 0 bases and 8 bases, there was a span of 16 bases. This CDR3 is CASSQEYVGSWEKLFF. CDR3 DNA sequence: TGCGCCAGCAGCCAAGAGTACGTGGGGTCTTGGGAAAAACTGTTTTTT.

The chain uses TRBV27 and TRBJ2-1; 10 bases match TRBD2. Germline CDR1 reads MNHEY; CDR2 reads SMNVEV (reference sequence). The CDR3 sequence is 14 residues long. The V segment lost 6 bases and the J segment 3 bases; nucleotides outside the gene matches: 2. The CDR3 protein is CASRLAGIYNEQFF. Here the CDR3 DNA reads TGTGCCAGCAGACTAGCGGGAATCTACAATGAGCAGTTCTTC.

V usage is TRBV2 and J usage is TRBJ2-3, with TRBD2 as a possible D gene (5 bases). Looked up from germline, CDR1 is SNHLY and CDR2 is FYNNEI. This CDR3 is built from 12 residues. V lost 5 bases and J lost 7, with 10 bases in between. The CDR3, as DNA: TGTGCCAGCAGTCACGACTATTATACGCAGTATTTT. Protein: CASSHDYYTQYF.

This clone was recorded once. The chain carries TRBV29-1 and TRBJ1-2; D gene ambiguous. The germline V gene encodes CDR1 SQVTM and CDR2 ANQGSEA. V was clipped by 3 bases and J by 3 bases, with 8 bases between them. The CDR3 is made up of 12 amino acids. Here the CDR3 reads CSVDGRDYGYTF. CDR3 nucleotide sequence: TGCAGCGTTGATGGACGAGACTATGGCTACACCTTC.